Shown below are 29 T cell receptor beta chains from a single sample sequenced in a study of metastatic and nonmetastatic thyroid tumors. Not a single patient had been given any form of treatment at any point before undergoing thyroid surgery. TCRdb called clones again from the PCR reads with MiXCR. The sample contains fewer than 30,000 clones, roughly 15% of which appear only once. Material for sequencing was blood. The receptor source for this set is a female donor with papillary thyroid cancer or a benign thyroid nodule (not recorded which). Some clones in this sample may be carry-over from other donors' samples.

The chain links TRBV28 to TRBJ1-2; tentative D call: TRBD1 (6 bases). The CDR3 is made up of 13 amino acids. Germline V gene data show CDR1 as MDHEN and CDR2 as SYDVKM. V shed 2 bases and J shed 7 bases, with 11 bases lying between them. DNA of the CDR3: TGTGCCAGCAGTTTAACCGGGGGCAGTGGCTACACCTTC. It specifies CASSLTGGSGYTF.

This chain joins TRBV5-4 and TRBJ2-1, with TRBD2 matching 11 bases. Germline loops: CDR1 SGHNT, CDR2 YYREEE (reference sequence). Trimming cost V 0 bases and J 6 bases; bases outside gene matches: 5. This CDR3 comprises 16 residues. CDR3 in amino acids: CASSLGSGGVFNEQFF. As DNA, the CDR3 is TGTGCCAGCAGCTTGGGTAGCGGGGGGGTCTTCAATGAGCAGTTCTTC.

This clone has a count of ten or more. The genes are TRBV5-1 and TRBJ2-7; 9 bases fit TRBD1. V lost 3 bases and J lost 2; bases outside the gene matches: 3. Germline CDR1 and CDR2: SGHRS and YFSETQ. The CDR3 is 14 residues long. The CDR3: CASSWNRGPYEQYF. The CDR3 coding sequence is TGCGCCAGCAGCTGGAACAGGGGGCCCTACGAGCAGTACTTC.

This clone was observed at least ten times. The rearrangement uses TRBV20-1 and TRBJ2-1; D possibly corresponds to TRBD1 (5 bases). Trimming removed 6 bases at V and 10 bases at J, with 22 bases between. Germline values: CDR1 DFQATT, CDR2 SNEGSKA (reference sequence). This CDR3 comprises 14 residues. For the CDR3, the DNA is TGCAGTGCCCCCGACAGTATGTCGGTTAGCGAGCAGTTCTTC. Its protein product is CSAPDSMSVSEQFF.

This clone was seen at least ten times. The rearrangement links TRBV6-5 to TRBJ1-5; D gene ambiguous. Germline values: CDR1 MNHEY, CDR2 SVGAGI. Trimming shortened V by 6 bases and J by 7 bases, and 10 bases separated the two germline ends. The CDR3 covers 12 residues. The DNA for the CDR3 is TGTGCCAGCAGCAAGGGAACGCAGCCCCAGCATTTT. Protein sequence: CASSKGTQPQHF.

This clone was counted ten times or more. V is TRBV30 and J is TRBJ1-2, with D unresolved. Looked up from germline, CDR1 is GTSNPN and CDR2 is SVGIG (reference sequence). Between the trimmed V and J ends, which lost 0 bases and 5 bases, there was a span of 7 bases. The CDR3 is 12 residues long. DNA of the CDR3: TGTGCCTGGAGTGTTGTGGGATATGGCTACACCTTC. Translated: CAWSVVGYGYTF.

This clone was seen at least ten times. The gene calls are TRBV5-1 and TRBJ2-3; D call uncertain. Trimming removed 0 bases from V and 0 bases from J, with 5 bases in between. The V gene's germline CDR1 is SGHRS and CDR2 YFSETQ. The CDR3 has 14 residues. The CDR3 DNA follows: TGCGCCAGCAGCTTGGAGCAAAGCACAGATACGCAGTATTTT. It specifies CASSLEQSTDTQYF.

This clone was recorded many times. The chain has TRBV2 and TRBJ2-4; D gene ambiguous. CDR3 size: 14 residues. Germline CDR1 and CDR2: SNHLY and FYNNEI. The ends were cut back, 7 bases at V and 0 bases at J, with 10 bases in the middle. In DNA form, the CDR3 reads TGTGCCAGCACTTTGGACGGAGCCAAAAACATTCAGTACTTC. It yields the protein CASTLDGAKNIQYF.

This clone occurred many times. The V call is TRBV6-1, the J call TRBJ1-5; tentative D call: TRBD1 (5 bases). The CDR3 covers 14 residues. Germline CDR1 MNHNS, CDR2 SASEGT. Trimming removed 7 bases from V and 1 base from J, with 11 bases in between. CDR3: CASMAGLSNQPQHF. The CDR3 DNA follows: TGTGCCAGCATGGCAGGGTTAAGCAATCAGCCCCAGCATTTT.

This clone showed up many times. This rearrangement joins TRBV11-2 to TRBJ2-1, with TRBD2 matching over 9 bases. Germline CDR1 SGHAT, CDR2 FQNNGV. V shed 0 bases and J 15 bases; nucleotides not matched to a gene: 15. The CDR3 contains 16 residues. CDR3 nucleotide sequence: TGTGCCAGCAGCTTAGATGGGCCTAGCGGGAAGTACGCTCGGTTCTTC. This encodes CASSLDGPSGKYARFF.

In regard to this clone: A read error may explain this, as a much larger clone is one base away. The chain joins TRBV6-2 or TRBV6-3 to TRBJ2-2, with D unresolved. The CDR3 is 16 residues long. V shed 5 bases and J shed 0 bases, with 13 bases lying between them. Per the germline V gene, CDR1 is MNHEY and CDR2 is SVGEGT. DNA for the CDR3: TGTGCCAGCAGTCCAACCCACCCTCCGAACACCGGGGAGCTGTTTTTT. Its protein product is CASSPTHPPNTGELFF.

This clone occurred many times. Written as DNA, the CDR3 is TGTGCCAGCAGGCAGACAACTGGGGGAAAACTGTTTTTT. This translates into CASRQTTGGKLFF. The genes are TRBV7-9 and TRBJ1-4, with D perhaps TRBD1 (5 bases). CDR1 is SEHNR and CDR2 is FQNEAQ in the germline V gene (reference sequence). The CDR3 consists of 13 residues. Trimming took 6 bases from V and 10 from J, leaving 15 bases between them.

This clone was recorded many times. The rearrangement joins TRBV11-2 to TRBJ2-5, with no clear D. V gave up 1 base and J gave up 5 bases, with 8 bases separating them. From germline, CDR1 is SGHAT and CDR2 FQNNGV. The CDR3 extends over 13 amino acids. DNA for the CDR3: TGTGCCAGCAGCTTAGGCCTTGGGGAGACCCAGTACTTC. This gives the protein CASSLGLGETQYF.

This clone was counted many times. The rearrangement links TRBV2 to TRBJ1-2; tentatively, D is TRBD1 (6 bases). Trimming took 10 bases from V and 3 from J, leaving 12 bases between them. The CDR3 runs to 12 residues. Germline V CDR1 and CDR2: SNHLY, FYNNEI. The CDR3 sequence: CAIQGVYYGYTF. In nucleotides, the CDR3 is TGTGCCATACAGGGAGTTTACTATGGCTACACCTTC.

This clone was observed at least ten times. The chain joins TRBV7-2 to TRBJ1-6; a possible D gene is TRBD1 (5 bases). The CDR3 spans 15 residues. V shed 3 bases and J shed 6 bases, with 12 bases lying between them. Per the germline V gene, CDR1 is SGHTA and CDR2 is FQGNSA. The CDR3 loop reads CASSFRGKGNSPLHF. CDR3 DNA sequence: TGTGCCAGCAGCTTTCGGGGCAAGGGTAATTCACCCCTCCACTTT.

The rearrangement uses TRBV2 and TRBJ2-7, with TRBD2 matching over 8 bases. The CDR3 totals 16 residues. Per germline, CDR1 SNHLY and CDR2 FYNNEI. V lost 3 bases, J lost 2 bases, and 9 bases stayed unmatched. The chain's CDR3 is CASSDERGTLAYEQYF. The CDR3 DNA sequence: TGTGCCAGCAGTGATGAGCGGGGGACCCTAGCCTACGAGCAGTACTTC.

This clone was observed at least ten times. The rearrangement uses TRBV2 and TRBJ2-3; TRBD1 matches 9 bases. This CDR3 has 17 residues. V lost 3 bases and J lost 3; bases outside the gene matches: 10. Germline V gives CDR1 SNHLY, CDR2 FYNNEI. This CDR3 is CASSDYWGQGRTDTQYF. The CDR3 DNA reads TGTGCCAGCAGTGATTATTGGGGACAGGGTAGGACAGATACGCAGTATTTT.

This clone is classed as medium-sized. This chain links TRBV6-1 with TRBJ2-7; D possibly corresponds to TRBD1 (5 bases). Trimming shortened V by 6 bases and J by 3 bases, and 9 bases separated the two germline ends. This CDR3 comprises 12 residues. CDR1 MNHNS and CDR2 SASEGT come from the germline V gene. CDR3 DNA sequence: TGTGCCAGCAGACTACAGGACTACGAGCAGTACTTC. Amino acid sequence: CASRLQDYEQYF.

The chain uses TRBV9 and TRBJ1-1, with D hard to call. CDR1 and CDR2 (germline): SGDLS, YYNGEE. The CDR3 sequence is 14 residues long. V lost 0 bases and J lost 0, with 6 bases in between. In DNA form, the CDR3 reads TGTGCCAGCAGCGTAGGGCCCCTGAACACTGAAGCTTTCTTT. The encoded protein is CASSVGPLNTEAFF.

In this sample, this clone turned up many times. The J gene is TRBJ1-2, the V gene TRBV20-1; D possibly corresponds to TRBD1 (5 bases). There are 15 residues in the CDR3. V was pared by 6 bases and J by 8 bases, with 25 bases between. Germline V gene sequence: CDR1 DFQATT, CDR2 SNEGSKA (reference sequence). CDR3 residues: CSAPDAGREVGGYTF. CDR3 coding DNA: TGCAGTGCCCCGGATGCTGGCAGGGAGGTTGGGGGCTACACCTTC.

This clone was recorded many times. In DNA, the CDR3 is TGTGCCAGCAGCCCCGTCGCCGTCAATGAAGCTTTCTTT. Its protein product is CASSPVAVNEAFF. The chain combines TRBV5-4 with TRBJ1-1; D is uncertain. Germline V CDR1 and CDR2: SGHNT, YYREEE (reference sequence). Trimming took 4 bases from V and 7 from J, leaving 14 bases between them. This CDR3 is built from 13 residues.

At least ten counts were recorded for this clone. The rearrangement links TRBV28 to TRBJ1-1; 7 nucleotides align to TRBD1. Germline-derived CDR1 and CDR2 are MDHEN and SYDVKM. After removal of 6 bases from V and 6 bases from J, the junction contained 16 bases not matched to a gene. The CDR3 spans 16 residues. The CDR3: CASSRRGIGFLPEAFF. CDR3 bases: TGTGCCAGCAGCCGCAGGGGGATCGGATTCTTACCTGAAGCTTTCTTT. The full variable domain, in which reference TRBV28 and TRBJ1-1 provide the parts outside the CDR3, is DVKVTQSSRYLVKRTGEKVFLECVQDMDHENMFWYRQDPGLGLRLIYFSYDVKMKEKGDIPEGYSVSREKKERFSLILESASTNQTSMYLCASSRRGIGFLPEAFFGQGTRLTVV.

This clone is labeled as medium-sized. The genes are TRBV27 and TRBJ2-7; TRBD1 or TRBD2 may be the D gene (5 bases each). Trimming cost V 8 bases and J 2 bases, with 16 bases left between them. CDR1 and CDR2 from the germline V gene are MNHEY and SMNVEV (reference sequence). The CDR3 totals 14 residues. CDR3 sequence: CASGPAGRAYEQYF. The CDR3 DNA is TGTGCCAGCGGGCCCGCAGGGAGAGCCTACGAGCAGTACTTC.

This chain uses TRBV7-9 with TRBJ2-7; tentatively, D is TRBD2 (7 bases). Per the germline V gene, CDR1 is SEHNR and CDR2 is FQNEAQ (reference sequence). The CDR3 totals 14 residues. Deletions cut 5 bases from V and 5 bases from J, with 16 bases between. CDR3 DNA sequence: TGTGCCAGCAGCCGAGAGGGGGGGCACAACGAGCAGTACTTC. Amino acid sequence: CASSREGGHNEQYF.

This clone was seen many times. V and J are TRBV20-1 and TRBJ1-5; D not resolved. Trimming shortened V by 4 bases and J by 5 bases, and 9 bases separated the two germline ends. The CDR3 spans 12 residues. CDR1 is DFQATT, CDR2 SNEGSKA, per germline (reference sequence). The CDR3 protein is CSATDGYQPQHF. CDR3 coding DNA: TGCAGTGCTACTGATGGCTATCAGCCCCAGCATTTT.

This clone was detected ten times or more. The chain is built from TRBV18 and TRBJ1-2; D gene unclear. Per the germline V gene, CDR1 is KGHSH and CDR2 is LQKENI. This CDR3 is 16 amino acids long. Trimming shortened V by 3 bases and J by 4 bases, and 18 bases separated the two germline ends. CDR3 loop: CASSPQDAKGFYGYTF. CDR3 bases: TGTGCCAGCTCACCCCAAGACGCGAAGGGTTTCTATGGCTACACCTTC.

By frequency in the sample, this clone is medium-sized. The chain is built from TRBV6-1 and TRBJ2-7; D may be TRBD1 (7 bases). Trimming removed 5 bases from V and 0 bases from J, with 17 bases in between. This CDR3 region has 16 residues. From germline, CDR1 is MNHNS and CDR2 SASEGT. The CDR3 DNA is TGTGCCAGCAGTCCGTTCCGCGGGACAGTCTCCTACGAGCAGTACTTC. This gives the protein CASSPFRGTVSYEQYF.

This clone was recorded many times. The chain has TRBV10-1 and TRBJ2-3; D gene ambiguous. V shed 0 bases and J shed 7 bases, with 11 bases lying between them. Germline V gene sequence: CDR1 WNHNN, CDR2 SYGVQD (reference sequence). The CDR3 covers 14 residues. CDR3 sequence reads: CASSESWVTNTQYF. The DNA of the CDR3 is TGCGCCAGCAGTGAGTCGTGGGTTACAAATACGCAGTATTTT.

This clone occurred a few times. A clone one base away is much larger, so this may be a read error. The V call is TRBV28, the J call TRBJ1-2; D is ambiguous. CDR1 is MDHEN, CDR2 SYDVKM, per germline. Deletions cut 10 bases from V and 2 bases from J, with 17 bases between. The CDR3 has 14 amino acids. In DNA, the CDR3 is TGTGCCATAAGGCGGCCTTTAAGCAACTATGGCTACACCTTC. It translates to CAIRRPLSNYGYTF.